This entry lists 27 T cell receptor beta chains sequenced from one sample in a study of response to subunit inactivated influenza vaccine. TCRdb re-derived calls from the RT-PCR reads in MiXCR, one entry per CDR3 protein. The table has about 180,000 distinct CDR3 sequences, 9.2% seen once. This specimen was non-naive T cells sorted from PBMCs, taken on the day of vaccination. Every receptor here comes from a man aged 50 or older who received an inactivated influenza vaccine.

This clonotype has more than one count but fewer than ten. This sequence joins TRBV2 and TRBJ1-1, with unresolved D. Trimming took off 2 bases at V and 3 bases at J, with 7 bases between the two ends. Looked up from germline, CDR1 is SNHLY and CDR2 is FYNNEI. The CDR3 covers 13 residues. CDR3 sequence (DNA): TGTGCCAGCAGTGAAAGGGAGTACACTGAAGCTTTCTTT. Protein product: CASSEREYTEAFF. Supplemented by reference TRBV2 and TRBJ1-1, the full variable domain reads EPEVTQTPSHQVTQMGQEVILRCVPISNHLYFYWYRQILGQKVEFLVSFYNNEISEKSEIFDDQFSVERPDGSNFTLKIRSTKLEDSAMYFCASSEREYTEAFFGQGTRLTVV.

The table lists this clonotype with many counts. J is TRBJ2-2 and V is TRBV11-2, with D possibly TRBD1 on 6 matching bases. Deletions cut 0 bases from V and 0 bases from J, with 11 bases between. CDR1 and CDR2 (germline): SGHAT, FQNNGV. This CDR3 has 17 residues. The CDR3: CASSLDLRGANTGELFF. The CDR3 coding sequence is TGTGCCAGCAGCTTAGATCTCAGGGGCGCGAACACCGGGGAGCTGTTTTTT.

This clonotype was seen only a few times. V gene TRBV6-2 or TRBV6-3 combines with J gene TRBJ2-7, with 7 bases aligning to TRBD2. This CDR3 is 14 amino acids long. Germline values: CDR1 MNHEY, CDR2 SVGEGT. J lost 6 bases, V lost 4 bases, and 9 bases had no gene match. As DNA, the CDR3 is TGTGCCAGCAGTTCTGGACTAGAAACGAGCGAGCAGTACTTC. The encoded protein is CASSSGLETSEQYF.

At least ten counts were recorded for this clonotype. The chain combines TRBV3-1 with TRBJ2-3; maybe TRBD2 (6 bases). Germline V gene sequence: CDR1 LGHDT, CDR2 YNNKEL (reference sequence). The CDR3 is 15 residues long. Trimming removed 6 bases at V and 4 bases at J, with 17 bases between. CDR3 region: CASSRRRGGADTQYF. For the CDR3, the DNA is TGTGCCAGCAGTCGACGGAGGGGAGGAGCAGATACGCAGTATTTT.

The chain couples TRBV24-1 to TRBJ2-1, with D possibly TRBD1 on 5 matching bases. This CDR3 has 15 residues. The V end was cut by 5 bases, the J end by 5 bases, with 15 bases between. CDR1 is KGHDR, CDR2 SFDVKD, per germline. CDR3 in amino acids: CATSGIIGANNEQFF. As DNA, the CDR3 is TGTGCCACCAGTGGCATAATAGGGGCCAACAATGAGCAGTTCTTC.

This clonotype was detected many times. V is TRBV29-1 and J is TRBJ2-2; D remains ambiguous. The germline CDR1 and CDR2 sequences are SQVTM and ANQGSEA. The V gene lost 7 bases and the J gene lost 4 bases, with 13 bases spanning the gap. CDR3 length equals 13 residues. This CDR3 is CSATTGSTGELFF. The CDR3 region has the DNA TGCAGCGCTACGACTGGTTCCACCGGGGAGCTGTTTTTT.

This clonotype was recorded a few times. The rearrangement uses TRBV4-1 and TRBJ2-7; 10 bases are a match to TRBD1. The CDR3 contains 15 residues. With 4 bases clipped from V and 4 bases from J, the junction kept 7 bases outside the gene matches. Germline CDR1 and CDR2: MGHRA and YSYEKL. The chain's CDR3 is CASSRPGQGIYEQYF. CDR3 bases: TGCGCCAGCAGCCGACCGGGACAGGGGATTTACGAGCAGTACTTC.

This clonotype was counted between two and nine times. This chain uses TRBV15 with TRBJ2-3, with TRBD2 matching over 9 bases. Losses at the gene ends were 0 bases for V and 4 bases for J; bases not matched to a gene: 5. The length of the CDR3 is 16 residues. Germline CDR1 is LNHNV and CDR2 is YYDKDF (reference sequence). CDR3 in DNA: TGTGCCACCAGCAGAGATAGCGGGAGTGTCTCAGATACGCAGTATTTT. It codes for CATSRDSGSVSDTQYF.

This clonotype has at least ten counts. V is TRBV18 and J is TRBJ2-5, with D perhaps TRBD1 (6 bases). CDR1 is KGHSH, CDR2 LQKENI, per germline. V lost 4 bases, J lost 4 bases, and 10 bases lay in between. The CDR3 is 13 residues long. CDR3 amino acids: CASSQQGRETQYF. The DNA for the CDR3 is TGTGCCAGCTCACAACAGGGACGAGAGACCCAGTACTTC.

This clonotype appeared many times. CDR3 loop: CASTPVNTDTQYF. The CDR3 DNA is TGTGCCAGCACCCCGGTTAACACAGATACGCAGTATTTT. The chain has TRBV12-3 or TRBV12-4 and TRBJ2-3, with D uncertain. V gave up 7 bases and J gave up 2 bases, with 10 bases separating them. The CDR3 has 13 amino acids.

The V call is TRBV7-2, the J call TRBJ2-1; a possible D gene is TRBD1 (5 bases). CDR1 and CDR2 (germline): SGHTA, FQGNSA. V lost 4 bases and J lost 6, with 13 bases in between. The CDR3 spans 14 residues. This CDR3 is CASSSRQRINEQFF. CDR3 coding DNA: TGTGCCAGCAGCTCGCGACAGAGGATCAATGAGCAGTTCTTC.

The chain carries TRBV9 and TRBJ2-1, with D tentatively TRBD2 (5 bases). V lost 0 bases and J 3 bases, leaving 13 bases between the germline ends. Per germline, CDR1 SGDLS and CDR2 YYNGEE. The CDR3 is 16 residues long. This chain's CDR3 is CASSVATSGVYNEQFF. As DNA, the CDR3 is TGTGCCAGCAGCGTAGCTACGAGCGGAGTCTACAATGAGCAGTTCTTC.

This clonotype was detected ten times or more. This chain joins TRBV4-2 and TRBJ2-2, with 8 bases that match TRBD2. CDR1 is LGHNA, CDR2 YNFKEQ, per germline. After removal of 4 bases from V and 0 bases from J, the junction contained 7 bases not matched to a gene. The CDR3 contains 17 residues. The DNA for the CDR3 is TGTGCCAGCAGCCCATCGTTTAGCGGGACGAACACCGGGGAGCTGTTTTTT. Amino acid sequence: CASSPSFSGTNTGELFF.

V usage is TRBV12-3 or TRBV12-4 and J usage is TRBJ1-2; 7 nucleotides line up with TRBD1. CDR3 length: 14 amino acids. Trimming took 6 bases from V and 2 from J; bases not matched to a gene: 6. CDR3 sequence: CASSTGTANYGYTF. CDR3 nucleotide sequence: TGTGCCAGCAGCACTGGGACAGCCAACTATGGCTACACCTTC.

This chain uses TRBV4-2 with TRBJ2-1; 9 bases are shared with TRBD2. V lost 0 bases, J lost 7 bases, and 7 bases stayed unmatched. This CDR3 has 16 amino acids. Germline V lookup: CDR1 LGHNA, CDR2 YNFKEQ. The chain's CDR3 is CASSQDISGGWNEQFF. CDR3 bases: TGTGCCAGCAGCCAAGATATAAGCGGGGGGTGGAATGAGCAGTTCTTC.

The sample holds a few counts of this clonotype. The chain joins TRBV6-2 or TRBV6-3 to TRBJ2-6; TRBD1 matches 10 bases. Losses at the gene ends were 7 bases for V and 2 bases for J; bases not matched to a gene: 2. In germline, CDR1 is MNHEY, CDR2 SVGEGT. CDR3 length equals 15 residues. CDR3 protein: CASKGQGTGANVLTF. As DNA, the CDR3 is TGTGCCAGCAAGGGACAGGGGACTGGGGCCAACGTCCTGACTTTC.

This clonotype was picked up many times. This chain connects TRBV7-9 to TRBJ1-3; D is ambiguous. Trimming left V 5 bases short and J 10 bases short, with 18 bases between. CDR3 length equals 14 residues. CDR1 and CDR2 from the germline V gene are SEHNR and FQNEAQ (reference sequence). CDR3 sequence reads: CASSHIVGHRTIYF. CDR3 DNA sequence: TGTGCCAGCAGCCATATCGTAGGGCACCGGACCATATATTTT.

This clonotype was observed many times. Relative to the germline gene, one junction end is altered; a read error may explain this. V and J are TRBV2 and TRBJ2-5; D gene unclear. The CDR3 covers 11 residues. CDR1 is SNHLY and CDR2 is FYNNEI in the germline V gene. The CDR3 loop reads CASSVQETQYF. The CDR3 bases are TGCGCCAGCAGCGTACAAGAGACCCAGTACTTC.

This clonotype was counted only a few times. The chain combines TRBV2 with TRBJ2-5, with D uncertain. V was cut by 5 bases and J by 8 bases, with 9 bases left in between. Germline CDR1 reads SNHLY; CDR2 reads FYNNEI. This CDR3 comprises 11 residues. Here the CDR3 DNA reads TGTGCCAGCAGTCGAGTGGGTACCCAGTACTTC. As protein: CASSRVGTQYF.

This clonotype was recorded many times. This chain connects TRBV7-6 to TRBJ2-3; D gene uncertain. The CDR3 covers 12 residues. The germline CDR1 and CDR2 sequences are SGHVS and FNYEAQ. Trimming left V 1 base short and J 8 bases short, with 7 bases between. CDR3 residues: CASSLEARTQYF. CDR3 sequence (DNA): TGTGCCAGCAGCTTAGAAGCCCGTACGCAGTATTTT.

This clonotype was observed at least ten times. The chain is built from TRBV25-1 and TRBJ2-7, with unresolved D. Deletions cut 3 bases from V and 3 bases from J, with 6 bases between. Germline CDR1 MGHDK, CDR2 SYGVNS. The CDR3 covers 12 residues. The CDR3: CASSEVDYEQYF. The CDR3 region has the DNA TGTGCCAGCAGTGAGGTAGACTACGAGCAGTACTTC.

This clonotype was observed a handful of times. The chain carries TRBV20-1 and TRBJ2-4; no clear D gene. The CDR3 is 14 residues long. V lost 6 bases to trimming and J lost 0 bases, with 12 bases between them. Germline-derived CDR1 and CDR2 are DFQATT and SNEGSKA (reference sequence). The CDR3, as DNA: TGCAGTGCCTCGAGACCTCAAGCCAAAAACATTCAGTACTTC. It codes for CSASRPQAKNIQYF.

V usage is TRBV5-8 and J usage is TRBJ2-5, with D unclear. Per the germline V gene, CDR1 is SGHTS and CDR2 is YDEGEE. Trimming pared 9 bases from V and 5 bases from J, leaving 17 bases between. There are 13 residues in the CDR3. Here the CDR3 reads CAMGLATAETQYF. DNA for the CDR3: TGTGCCATGGGCTTGGCAACTGCGGAGACCCAGTACTTC.

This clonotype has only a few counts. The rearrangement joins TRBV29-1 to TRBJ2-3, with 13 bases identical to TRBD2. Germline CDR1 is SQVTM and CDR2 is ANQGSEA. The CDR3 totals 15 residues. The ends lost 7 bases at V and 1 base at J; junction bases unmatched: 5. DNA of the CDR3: TGCAGCGGACGACTAGCGGGGGGCCGCACAGATACGCAGTATTTT. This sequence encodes CSGRLAGGRTDTQYF.

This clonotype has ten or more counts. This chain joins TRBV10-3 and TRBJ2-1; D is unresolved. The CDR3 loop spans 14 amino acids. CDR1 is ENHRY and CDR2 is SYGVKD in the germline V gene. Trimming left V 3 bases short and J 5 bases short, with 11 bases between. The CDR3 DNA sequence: TGTGCCATCAGTGACCTTCTACGGGACAATGAGCAGTTCTTC. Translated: CAISDLLRDNEQFF.

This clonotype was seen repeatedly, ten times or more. This CDR3 reads CASSLGSYYEQYF. CDR3 nucleotide sequence: TGTGCCAGCAGCCTCGGGTCTTACTACGAGCAGTACTTC. This chain links TRBV7-9 with TRBJ2-7, with D unclear. The CDR3 extends over 13 amino acids. The V end was cut by 5 bases, the J end by 3 bases, with 11 bases between. CDR1 and CDR2 (germline): SEHNR, FQNEAQ (reference sequence).

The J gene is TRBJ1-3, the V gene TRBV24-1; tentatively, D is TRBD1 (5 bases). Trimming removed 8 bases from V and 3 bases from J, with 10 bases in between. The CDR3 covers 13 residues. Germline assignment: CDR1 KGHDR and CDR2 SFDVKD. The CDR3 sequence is CATTGPDGNTIYF. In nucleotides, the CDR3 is TGTGCCACCACAGGGCCGGATGGAAACACCATATATTTT.